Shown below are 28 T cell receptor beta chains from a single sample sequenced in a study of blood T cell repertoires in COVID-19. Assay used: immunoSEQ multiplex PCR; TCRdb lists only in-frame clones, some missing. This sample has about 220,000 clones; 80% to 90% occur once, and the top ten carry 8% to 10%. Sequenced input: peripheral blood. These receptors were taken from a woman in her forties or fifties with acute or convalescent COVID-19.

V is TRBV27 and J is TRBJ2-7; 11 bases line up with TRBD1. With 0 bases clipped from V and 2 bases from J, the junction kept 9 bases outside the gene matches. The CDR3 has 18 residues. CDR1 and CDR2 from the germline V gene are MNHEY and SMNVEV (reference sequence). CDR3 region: CASSLSTGTGGLTYEQYF. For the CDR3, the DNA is TGTGCCAGCAGTTTATCGACCGGGACAGGGGGACTAACCTACGAGCAGTACTTC.

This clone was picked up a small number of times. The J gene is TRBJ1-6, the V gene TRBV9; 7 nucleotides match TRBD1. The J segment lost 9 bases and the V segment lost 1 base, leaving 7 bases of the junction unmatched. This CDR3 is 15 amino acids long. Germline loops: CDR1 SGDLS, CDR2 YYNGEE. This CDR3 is CASSVLGTEGSPLHF. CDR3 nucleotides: TGTGCCAGCAGCGTACTTGGGACAGAGGGTTCACCCCTCCACTTT.

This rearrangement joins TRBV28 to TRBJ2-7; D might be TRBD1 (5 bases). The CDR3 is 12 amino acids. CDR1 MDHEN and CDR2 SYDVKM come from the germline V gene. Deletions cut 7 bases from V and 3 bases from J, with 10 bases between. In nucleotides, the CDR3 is TGTGCCAGCACTGGGGCCAGCTACGAGCAGTACTTC. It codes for CASTGASYEQYF.

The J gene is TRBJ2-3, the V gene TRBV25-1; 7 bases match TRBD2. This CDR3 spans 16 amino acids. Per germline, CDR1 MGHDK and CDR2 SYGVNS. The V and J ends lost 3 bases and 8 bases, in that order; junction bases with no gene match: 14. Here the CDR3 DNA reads TGTGCCAGCAGTGAGGCAGGACTAGTCCTAGAGGGTACGCAGTATTTT. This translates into CASSEAGLVLEGTQYF.

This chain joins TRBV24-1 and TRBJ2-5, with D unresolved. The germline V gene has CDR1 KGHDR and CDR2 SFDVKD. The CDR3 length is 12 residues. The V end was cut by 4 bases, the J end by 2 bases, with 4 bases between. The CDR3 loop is CATSDSQETQYF. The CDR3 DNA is TGTGCCACCAGTGACAGTCAAGAGACCCAGTACTTC.

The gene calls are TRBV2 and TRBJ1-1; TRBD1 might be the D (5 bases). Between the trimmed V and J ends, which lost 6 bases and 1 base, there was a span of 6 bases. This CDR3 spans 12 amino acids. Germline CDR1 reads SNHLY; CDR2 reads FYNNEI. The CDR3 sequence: CASRTGNTEAFF. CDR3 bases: TGTGCCAGCAGAACAGGGAACACTGAAGCTTTCTTT.

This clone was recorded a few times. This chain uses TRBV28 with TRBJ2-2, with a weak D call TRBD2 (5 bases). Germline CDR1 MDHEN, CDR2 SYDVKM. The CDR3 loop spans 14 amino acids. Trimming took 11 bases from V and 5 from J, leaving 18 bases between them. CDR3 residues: CALSPGLETGELFF. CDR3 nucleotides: TGTGCCCTTTCGCCGGGGTTGGAGACCGGGGAGCTGTTTTTT.

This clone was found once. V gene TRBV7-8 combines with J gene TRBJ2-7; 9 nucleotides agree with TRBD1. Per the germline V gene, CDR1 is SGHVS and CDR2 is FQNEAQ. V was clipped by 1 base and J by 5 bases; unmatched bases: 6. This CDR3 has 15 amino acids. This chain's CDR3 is CASSLVQGAINEQYF. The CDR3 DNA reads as TGTGCCAGCAGCTTAGTACAGGGGGCGATAAACGAGCAGTACTTC.

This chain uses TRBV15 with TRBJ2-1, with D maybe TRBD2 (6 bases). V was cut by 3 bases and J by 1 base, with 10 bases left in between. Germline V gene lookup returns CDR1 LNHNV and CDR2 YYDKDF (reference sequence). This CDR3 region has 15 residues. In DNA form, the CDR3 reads TGTGCCACCAGCAGGGACTATGAATCCTACAATGAGCAGTTCTTC. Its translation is CATSRDYESYNEQFF.

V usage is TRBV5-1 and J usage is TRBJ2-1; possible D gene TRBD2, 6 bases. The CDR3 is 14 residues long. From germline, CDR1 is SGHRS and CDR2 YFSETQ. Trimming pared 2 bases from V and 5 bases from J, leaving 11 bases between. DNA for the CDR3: TGCGCCAGCAGCTTTAGCGGAGACAACAATGAGCAGTTCTTC. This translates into CASSFSGDNNEQFF.

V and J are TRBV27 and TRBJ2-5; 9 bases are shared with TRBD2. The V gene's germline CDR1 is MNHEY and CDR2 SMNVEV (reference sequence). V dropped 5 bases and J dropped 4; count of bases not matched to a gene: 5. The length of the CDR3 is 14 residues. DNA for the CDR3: TGTGCCAGCAGTCCTGGGACTAGCCTAGAGACCCAGTACTTC. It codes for CASSPGTSLETQYF.

CDR3 amino acids: CSVGTGEVQETQYF. The CDR3 DNA reads as TGCAGCGTCGGGACAGGGGAGGTCCAAGAGACCCAGTACTTC. The V gene is TRBV29-1, the J gene TRBJ2-5, with 10 nucleotides matching TRBD1. The CDR3 is 14 residues long. V dropped 6 bases and J dropped 1; count of bases not matched to a gene: 5. Germline V gene data show CDR1 as SQVTM and CDR2 as ANQGSEA.

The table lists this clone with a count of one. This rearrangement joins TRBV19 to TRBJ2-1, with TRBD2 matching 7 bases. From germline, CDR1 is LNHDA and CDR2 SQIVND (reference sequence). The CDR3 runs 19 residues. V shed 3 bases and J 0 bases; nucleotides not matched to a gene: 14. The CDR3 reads CASSISGPSGMSSYNEQFF. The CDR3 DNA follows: TGTGCCAGTAGTATCAGCGGTCCTAGCGGAATGAGCTCCTACAATGAGCAGTTCTTC.

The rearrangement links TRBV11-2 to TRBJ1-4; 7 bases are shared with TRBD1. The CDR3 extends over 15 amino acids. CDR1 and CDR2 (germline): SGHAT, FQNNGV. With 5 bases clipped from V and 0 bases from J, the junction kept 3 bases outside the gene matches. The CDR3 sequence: CASSIGTATNEKLFF. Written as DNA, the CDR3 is TGTGCCAGCAGCATAGGGACAGCAACTAATGAAAAACTGTTTTTT.

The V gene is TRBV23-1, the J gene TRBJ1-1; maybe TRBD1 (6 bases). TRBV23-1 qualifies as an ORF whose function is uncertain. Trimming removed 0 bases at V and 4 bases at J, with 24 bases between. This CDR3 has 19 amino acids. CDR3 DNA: TGCGCCAGCAGTCAATCCAGCGGGACATCGGCCGGGGGAGGCACTGAAGCTTTCTTT. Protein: CASSQSSGTSAGGGTEAFF.

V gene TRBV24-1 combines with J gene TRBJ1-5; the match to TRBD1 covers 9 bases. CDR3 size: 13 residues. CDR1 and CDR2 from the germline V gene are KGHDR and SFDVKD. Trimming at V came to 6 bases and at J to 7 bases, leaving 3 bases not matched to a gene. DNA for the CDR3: TGTGCCACCAGTACAGGGGGCGGACAGCCCCAGCATTTT. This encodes CATSTGGGQPQHF.

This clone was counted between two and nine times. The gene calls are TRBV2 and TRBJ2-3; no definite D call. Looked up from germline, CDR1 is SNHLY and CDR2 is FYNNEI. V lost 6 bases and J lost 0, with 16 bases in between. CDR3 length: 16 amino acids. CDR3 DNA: TGTGCCAGCAGCCTCCTTTTGAGTCCAAGCACAGATACGCAGTATTTT. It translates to CASSLLLSPSTDTQYF.

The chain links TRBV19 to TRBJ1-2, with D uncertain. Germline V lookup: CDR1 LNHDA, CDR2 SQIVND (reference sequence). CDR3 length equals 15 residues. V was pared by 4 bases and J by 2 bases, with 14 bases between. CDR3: CASSSPRGNNYGYTF. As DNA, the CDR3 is TGTGCCAGTAGTAGCCCCCGAGGGAACAACTATGGCTACACCTTC.

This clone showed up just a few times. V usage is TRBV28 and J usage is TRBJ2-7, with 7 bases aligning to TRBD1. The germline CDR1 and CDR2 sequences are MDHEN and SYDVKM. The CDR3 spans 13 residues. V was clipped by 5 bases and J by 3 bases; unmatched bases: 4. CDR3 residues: CASSGQEVYEQYF. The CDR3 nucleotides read TGTGCCAGCAGTGGACAGGAGGTCTACGAGCAGTACTTC.

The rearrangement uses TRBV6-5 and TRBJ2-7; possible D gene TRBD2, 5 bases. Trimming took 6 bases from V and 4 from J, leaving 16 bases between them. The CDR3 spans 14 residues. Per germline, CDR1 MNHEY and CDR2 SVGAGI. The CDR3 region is CASRPGLGQYEQYF. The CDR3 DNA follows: TGTGCCAGCAGACCCGGACTGGGCCAATACGAGCAGTACTTC.

CDR3 DNA: TGTGCCAGCAGCCAAGAGGGCCTCTCCTACTCTGAGCAGTTCTTC. Its protein is CASSQEGLSYSEQFF. This sequence joins TRBV3-1 (or the pseudogene TRBV3-2) and TRBJ2-1; D not certain. The CDR3 has 15 amino acids. The germline V gene encodes CDR1 LGHDT and CDR2 YNNKEL (reference sequence). With 0 bases removed from V and 9 bases from J, the gap between germline ends came to 15 bases.

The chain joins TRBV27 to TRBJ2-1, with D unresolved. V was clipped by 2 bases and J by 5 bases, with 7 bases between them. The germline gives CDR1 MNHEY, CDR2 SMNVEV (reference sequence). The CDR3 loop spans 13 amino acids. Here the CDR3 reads CASSLAANNEQFF. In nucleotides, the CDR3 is TGTGCCAGCAGTTTAGCGGCTAACAATGAGCAGTTCTTC.

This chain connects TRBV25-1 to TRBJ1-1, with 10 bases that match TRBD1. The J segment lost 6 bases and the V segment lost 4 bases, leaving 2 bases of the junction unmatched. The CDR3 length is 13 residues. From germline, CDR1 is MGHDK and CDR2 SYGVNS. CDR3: CASSVGQGAEAFF. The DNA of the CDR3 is TGTGCCAGCAGTGTTGGACAGGGGGCTGAAGCTTTCTTT.

CDR3 DNA sequence: TGTGCCAGCAGCTTGTTTGCGGGAGGCCCCCAAGAGACCCAGTACTTC. Translated, it gives CASSLFAGGPQETQYF. This chain connects TRBV5-4 to TRBJ2-5, with 8 nucleotides matching TRBD2. Trimming removed 1 base from V and 1 base from J; junction bases left unmatched: 6. Per germline, CDR1 SGHNT and CDR2 YYREEE (reference sequence). This CDR3 comprises 16 residues.

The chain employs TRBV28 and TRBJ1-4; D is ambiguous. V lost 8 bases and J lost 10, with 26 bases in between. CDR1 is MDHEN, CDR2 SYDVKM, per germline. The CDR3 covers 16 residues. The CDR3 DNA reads TGTGCCAGCCTCACTCACCCGGGAGGAGGAAGCGGAAAACTGTTTTTT. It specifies CASLTHPGGGSGKLFF.

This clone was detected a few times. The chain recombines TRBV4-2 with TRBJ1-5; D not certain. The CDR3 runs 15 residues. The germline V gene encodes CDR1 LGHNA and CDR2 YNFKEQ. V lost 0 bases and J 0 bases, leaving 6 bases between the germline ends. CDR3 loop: CASSQEGVSNQPQHF. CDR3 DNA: TGTGCCAGCAGCCAAGAGGGCGTTAGCAATCAGCCCCAGCATTTT.

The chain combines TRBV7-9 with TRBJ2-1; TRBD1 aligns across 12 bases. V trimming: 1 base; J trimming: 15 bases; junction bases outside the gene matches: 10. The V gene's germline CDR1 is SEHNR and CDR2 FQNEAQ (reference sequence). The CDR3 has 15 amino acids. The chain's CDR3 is CASSLGGTGGFSTFF. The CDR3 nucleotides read TGTGCCAGCAGCTTAGGGGGGACAGGGGGCTTTTCTACGTTCTTC.

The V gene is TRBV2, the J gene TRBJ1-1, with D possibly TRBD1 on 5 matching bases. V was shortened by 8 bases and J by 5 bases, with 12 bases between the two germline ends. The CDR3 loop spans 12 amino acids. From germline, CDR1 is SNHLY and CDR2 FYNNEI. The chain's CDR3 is CASGTKGTEAFF. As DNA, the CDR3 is TGTGCCAGCGGAACAAAGGGGACTGAAGCTTTCTTT.